The 10 T cell receptor beta chains presented below share a single source sample, sequenced in a study of low-dose radiotherapy and immunotherapy resistance in tumors. Both TCRalpha and TCRbeta chains were reverse transcribed with V-gene-specific primers. Over about 19 PCR cycles, TCRs were amplified from a constant-region primer and V-primer adapter. TCRdb reanalysed the reads using MiXCR and keeps one entry per CDR3 protein. The sample gives fewer than 10,000 distinct CDR3 sequences, around 74% of which show up once; 1.4% to 1.5% is in the top ten. The receptors shown here come from a human donor with advanced metastatic prostate, ovarian, gallbladder or colorectal cancer (not recorded which). This table probably holds off-target reads from a library built for another chain.

This clonotype was counted once. The rearrangement uses TRBV27 and TRBJ2-5; perhaps D is TRBD1 or TRBD2 (5 bases each). The CDR3 is 15 amino acids. Germline assignment: CDR1 MNHEY and CDR2 SMNVEV (reference sequence). Trimming pared 5 bases from V and 5 bases from J, leaving 18 bases between. CDR3: CASSLDARGVETQYF. The CDR3 DNA follows: TGTGCCAGCAGTCTCGACGCCCGGGGCGTTGAGACCCAGTACTTC.

The rearrangement joins TRBV27 to TRBJ1-1; no clear D gene. The CDR3 is 15 amino acids. V was pared by 6 bases and J by 0 bases, with 14 bases between. Germline CDR1 MNHEY, CDR2 SMNVEV (reference sequence). The CDR3 DNA sequence: TGTGCCAGCAGGCGATCACGGTTCATGAACACTGAAGCTTTCTTT. This translates into CASRRSRFMNTEAFF.

The chain couples TRBV20-1 to TRBJ2-2, with 15 bases lining up with TRBD2. The CDR3 sequence is 16 residues long. The germline CDR1 and CDR2 sequences are DFQATT and SNEGSKA (reference sequence). V was pared by 5 bases and J by 6 bases, with 7 bases of the junction left unmatched. This chain's CDR3 is CSAEGTSGRRAGELFF. The CDR3, as DNA: TGCAGTGCTGAGGGGACTAGCGGGAGGCGGGCCGGGGAGCTGTTTTTT.

V gene TRBV12-3 or TRBV12-4 combines with J gene TRBJ1-2, with D uncertain. The CDR3 is 14 residues long. The V end was cut by 5 bases, the J end by 8 bases, with 18 bases between. CDR3 protein: CASSPSRRIKGYTF. CDR3 nucleotides: TGTGCCAGCAGTCCTAGTCGAAGGATAAAAGGCTACACCTTC.

The J gene is TRBJ2-7, the V gene TRBV28; tentative D call: TRBD1 (5 bases). Trimming cost V 5 bases and J 0 bases, with 11 bases left between them. The V gene's germline CDR1 is MDHEN and CDR2 SYDVKM. CDR3 size: 14 residues. DNA for the CDR3: TGTGCCAGCAGTGAAACAGGTCTCTCCTACGAGCAGTACTTC. As protein: CASSETGLSYEQYF.

CDR3 sequence (DNA): TGCAGCGTTGATTGGGACAGGTACGCCAATGAGCAGTTCTTC. Its protein product is CSVDWDRYANEQFF. The J gene is TRBJ2-1, the V gene TRBV29-1; 8 positions match TRBD1. Trimming removed 3 bases from V and 6 bases from J; junction bases left unmatched: 7. The CDR3 covers 14 residues. Looked up from germline, CDR1 is SQVTM and CDR2 is ANQGSEA.

The V gene is TRBV5-1, the J gene TRBJ2-7; 8 bases agree with TRBD1. Trimming cost V 4 bases and J 4 bases; bases outside gene matches: 4. CDR3 length: 13 amino acids. Germline CDR1 is SGHRS and CDR2 is YFSETQ. For the CDR3, the DNA is TGCGCCAGCAGCGTGACAGGGGAGTACGAGCAGTACTTC. Amino acid sequence: CASSVTGEYEQYF.

This clonotype was seen a handful of times. This chain joins TRBV3-1 and TRBJ1-1, with TRBD1 identical over 7 bases. The germline V gene has CDR1 LGHDT and CDR2 YNNKEL (reference sequence). J gave up 2 bases and V 6 bases, and 3 bases lay outside the gene matches. The CDR3 sequence is 13 residues long. CDR3: CASRPGGNTEAFF. DNA for the CDR3: TGTGCCAGCAGACCAGGGGGAAACACTGAAGCTTTCTTT.

This clonotype was seen once. The CDR3 sequence is CSAPPGGTVTYNEQFF. In nucleotides, the CDR3 is TGCAGTGCTCCTCCCGGCGGGACGGTGACCTACAATGAGCAGTTCTTC. The rearrangement joins TRBV20-1 to TRBJ2-1; a weak D match, TRBD2 (6 bases). The CDR3 covers 16 residues. Trimming shortened V by 5 bases and J by 2 bases, and 19 bases separated the two germline ends. The germline CDR1 and CDR2 sequences are DFQATT and SNEGSKA (reference sequence).

J is TRBJ2-1 and V is TRBV4-3; the D is unclear. Germline V gene sequence: CDR1 LGHNA, CDR2 YSLEER. The CDR3 has 14 amino acids. V gave up 1 base and J gave up 15 bases, with 19 bases separating them. The CDR3 DNA is TGCGCCAGCAGCCAAGGTACGGCCTCTTCGAATCCGTTCTTC. It is translated as CASSQGTASSNPFF.